What follows are 3 T cell receptor beta chains derived from one specimen sequenced in a study of human T cells and chemical hapten exposure. TCRdb analysed the RACE reads with MiXCR anew, one entry per CDR3 protein. The sample lists 370,000 or so distinct CDR3 sequences, approximately 5.1% occurring once. Indicated time point: patch test 1, 2 weeks after DPC sensitization. As for treatment: therapeutic diphenylcyclopropenone sensitization with weekly scalp DPC. The sample consisted of whole blood, taken in connection with sensitization to the hapten diphenylcyclopropenone (DPC). Receptor source: a woman in her forties or fifties with alopecia areata. Some clones in this sample may be carry-over from other donors' samples.

This rearrangement joins TRBV9 to TRBJ2-1; 10 bases are shared with TRBD2. Germline CDR1 SGDLS, CDR2 YYNGEE. J lost 8 bases, V lost 0 bases, and 17 bases had no gene match. The CDR3 runs to 19 residues. In DNA, the CDR3 is TGTGCCAGCAGCGTAGACGACTGGTTCGAGCGGGAGGGCCACGATGAGCAGTTCTTC. It yields the protein CASSVDDWFEREGHDEQFF.

In its sample, this clonotype was seen many times. The rearrangement uses TRBV9 and TRBJ2-7; 10 bases are shared with TRBD2. The CDR3 contains 15 residues. CDR1 is SGDLS and CDR2 is YYNGEE in the germline V gene. Trimming at V came to 4 bases and at J to 5 bases, leaving 9 bases not matched to a gene. CDR3 DNA: TGTGCCAGCAGCACCCCGCTAGCGGGAGTGGACGAGCAGTACTTC. This gives the protein CASSTPLAGVDEQYF.

There are a few counts of this clonotype. V usage is TRBV29-1 and J usage is TRBJ1-2; D uncertain. The V end was cut by 4 bases, the J end by 13 bases, with 7 bases between. The V gene's germline CDR1 is SQVTM and CDR2 ANQGSEA. This CDR3 has 8 amino acids. This CDR3 reads CSVVDGTF. As DNA, the CDR3 is TGCAGCGTTGTGGACGGCACCTTC.